This T cell receptor (beta chain) was recovered during a study of spatial heterogeneity in lung cancer. Study background: Alpha-chain sequences were consistently detected less often than beta-chain sequences.

Trimming stripped 2 bases from V and 3 bases from J, with 14 bases between. The V gene's germline CDR1 is MGHRA and CDR2 YSYEKL. The CDR3 totals 16 residues. Time point: sample taken at primary tumor resection. Unsorted samples of tumor, nontumor lung or frozen PBMC had their whole RNA sequenced. This clonotype was seen ten or more times. Each TCR cDNA molecule bore a unique molecular identifier. Via MiXCR, TCRdb re-called the 5' RACE reads, giving one row per CDR3 protein. The sample contains around 89,000 distinct CDR3 sequences, approximately 12% of which appear only once. This receptor was obtained from a male donor with early-stage non-small cell lung cancer. The sample consisted of PBMCs, taken at surgery. V and J are TRBV4-1 and TRBJ1-5; no reliable D call. Here the CDR3 reads CASSQPTTPINQPQHF. DNA for the CDR3: TGCGCCAGCAGCCAACCGACTACTCCTATCAATCAGCCCCAGCATTTT.